Below are 32 T cell receptor beta chains sequenced from a single sample in a study of shared clonotypes between healthy human individuals. Sequencing used immunoSEQ multiplex PCR; TCRdb keeps in-frame clones, though not all of them. The table has some 2.3 million clones, approximately 93% seen once; the top ten hold under 0.45%. Sequencing was done on a sample of naive CD4+ T cells from PBMCs. Subset given: CD45RA+ positively selected. The source is a man aged 18 to 29 in good health. Some clones in this sample may be carry-over from other donors' samples.

This chain links TRBV7-9 with TRBJ2-7; D possibly corresponds to TRBD1 (5 bases). Germline V gives CDR1 SEHNR, CDR2 FQNEAQ (reference sequence). There are 17 residues in the CDR3. V dropped 5 bases and J dropped 6 bases, with 26 bases sitting between them. CDR3: CASSRQGARVPNGEQYF. CDR3 DNA: TGTGCCAGCAGCCGCCAAGGGGCCCGGGTCCCCAACGGCGAGCAGTACTTC.

The rearrangement links TRBV18 to TRBJ1-1; no firm D call. V was clipped by 4 bases and J by 4 bases, with 10 bases between them. Germline assignment: CDR1 KGHSH and CDR2 LQKENI. The CDR3 has 13 amino acids. This CDR3 is CASSQGKGTEAFF. DNA of the CDR3: TGTGCCAGCTCACAAGGGAAGGGCACTGAAGCTTTCTTT.

The chain recombines TRBV6-6 with TRBJ1-5; D is undetermined. V was trimmed by 2 bases and J by 1 base, leaving 9 bases between them. CDR1 and CDR2 (germline): MNHNY, SVGAGI (reference sequence). CDR3 size: 15 residues. The CDR3 nucleotides read TGTGCCAGCAGTTACGGGAGGGCCAGCAATCAGCCCCAGCATTTT. Residues: CASSYGRASNQPQHF.

The rearrangement joins TRBV5-1 to TRBJ2-1; D uncertain. Per the germline V gene, CDR1 is SGHRS and CDR2 is YFSETQ. The CDR3 covers 14 residues. V gave up 5 bases and J gave up 5 bases, with 14 bases separating them. Here the CDR3 reads CASSLQGLDNEQFF. CDR3 sequence (DNA): TGCGCCAGCAGTTTACAAGGTTTAGACAATGAGCAGTTCTTC.

V is TRBV4-3 and J is TRBJ1-3; no firm D call. The V gene's germline CDR1 is LGHNA and CDR2 YSLEER. The CDR3 is 13 amino acids. Deletions cut 0 bases from V and 11 bases from J, with 11 bases between. Here the CDR3 DNA reads TGCGCCAGCAGCCAAGATCCCAGCACCGCCATATATTTT. Protein: CASSQDPSTAIYF.

The rearrangement links TRBV5-1 to TRBJ1-1, with D unresolved. The germline V gene has CDR1 SGHRS and CDR2 YFSETQ. The V gene lost 5 bases and the J gene lost 1 base, with 12 bases spanning the gap. The CDR3 is 14 amino acids. This CDR3 is CASRLQSWNTEAFF. The CDR3 DNA follows: TGCGCCAGCAGATTGCAGTCTTGGAACACTGAAGCTTTCTTT.

This chain uses TRBV9 with TRBJ2-7; D is unresolved. This CDR3 contains 13 residues. In germline, CDR1 is SGDLS, CDR2 YYNGEE. The V and J ends lost 0 bases and 5 bases respectively, with 9 bases between them. The CDR3 reads CASSVGVAHEQYF. The DNA of the CDR3 is TGTGCCAGCAGCGTAGGGGTAGCTCACGAGCAGTACTTC.

The sample holds one count of this clone. CDR3 nucleotide sequence: TGTGCCATCAGTGAGAAATCTAGCGGGAGGGCCATAGCCAAAAACATTCAGTACTTC. Amino acids: CAISEKSSGRAIAKNIQYF. This chain links TRBV10-3 with TRBJ2-4; 12 bases align to TRBD2. The germline gives CDR1 ENHRY, CDR2 SYGVKD. V was pared by 2 bases and J by 0 bases, with 8 bases of the junction left unmatched. The CDR3 contains 19 residues.

V gene TRBV29-1 combines with J gene TRBJ2-3; TRBD2 matches at 10 bases. Germline CDR1 SQVTM, CDR2 ANQGSEA. This CDR3 is 15 amino acids long. V lost 3 bases and J lost 3; bases outside the gene matches: 6. In nucleotides, the CDR3 is TGCAGCGTTGACCTTCCTAGCGGGAGAACAGATACGCAGTATTTT. The encoded protein is CSVDLPSGRTDTQYF.

A note on this clone: A junction boundary mismatches the germline segment, possibly from a read error. J is TRBJ2-4 and V is TRBV29-1; D not certain. CDR3 length: 14 amino acids. From germline, CDR1 is SQVTM and CDR2 ANQGSEA. The CDR3 coding sequence is TGCAGCGTTAAAGAAAGGGAAGCCAAAAACATTCAGTACTTC. Protein sequence: CSVKEREAKNIQYF.

The genes are TRBV7-8 and TRBJ1-2; D is unclear. V was cut by 5 bases and J by 4 bases, with 17 bases left in between. The V gene's germline CDR1 is SGHVS and CDR2 FQNEAQ. The CDR3 is made up of 15 amino acids. CDR3 DNA: TGTGCCAGCAGCAGAGAGGCAGGTGGTAGCTATGGCTACACCTTC. Amino acids: CASSREAGGSYGYTF.

This clone was seen a single time. The rearrangement joins TRBV4-1 to TRBJ2-7; 8 nucleotides agree with TRBD1. The CDR3 contains 15 residues. Germline values: CDR1 MGHRA, CDR2 YSYEKL. The junction had 9 bases not matched to a gene; V was cut back by 4 bases and J by 4 bases. The CDR3 DNA reads TGCGCCAGCAGCCGCTGGGACAGGCAAGCTTACGAGCAGTACTTC. Amino acids: CASSRWDRQAYEQYF.

CDR3 region: CASSVAPWGSSYNEQFF. DNA for the CDR3: TGTGCCAGCAGCGTAGCCCCCTGGGGTAGCTCCTACAATGAGCAGTTCTTC. The chain joins TRBV9 to TRBJ2-1; D gene uncertain. V was shortened by 0 bases and J by 0 bases, with 13 bases between the two germline ends. This CDR3 spans 17 amino acids. Germline V gene data show CDR1 as SGDLS and CDR2 as YYNGEE. The full variable domain, its missing parts supplied by reference TRBV9 and TRBJ2-1, is DSGVTQTPKHLITATGQRVTLRCSPRSGDLSVYWYQQSLDQGLQFLIQYYNGEERAKGNILERFSAQQFPDLHSELNLSSLELGDSALYFCASSVAPWGSSYNEQFFGPGTRLTVL.

V and J are TRBV7-7 and TRBJ2-7; maybe TRBD2 (6 bases). This CDR3 has 15 amino acids. Germline lookup yields CDR1 SSHAT and CDR2 FNYEAQ (reference sequence). V shed 3 bases and J shed 2 bases, with 14 bases lying between them. CDR3 amino acids: CASSLSAGLAYEQYF. Here the CDR3 DNA reads TGTGCCAGCAGCTTGTCCGCGGGGCTAGCCTACGAGCAGTACTTC.

The chain carries TRBV28 and TRBJ2-3; tentatively, D is TRBD1 (6 bases). This CDR3 contains 19 residues. V was trimmed by 3 bases and J by 3 bases, leaving 25 bases between them. Germline loops: CDR1 MDHEN, CDR2 SYDVKM. The CDR3 loop reads CASSFPPSYRAGGTDTQYF. The CDR3 DNA follows: TGTGCCAGCAGTTTTCCCCCCTCCTACAGGGCGGGTGGGACAGATACGCAGTATTTT. Complete variable domain (other parts from reference TRBV28 and TRBJ2-3): DVKVTQSSRYLVKRTGEKVFLECVQDMDHENMFWYRQDPGLGLRLIYFSYDVKMKEKGDIPEGYSVSREKKERFSLILESASTNQTSMYLCASSFPPSYRAGGTDTQYFGPGTRLTVL.

The chain recombines TRBV19 with TRBJ2-2; D ambiguous. The CDR3 is made up of 15 amino acids. V was pared by 1 base and J by 0 bases, with 6 bases between. Looked up from germline, CDR1 is LNHDA and CDR2 is SQIVND (reference sequence). CDR3 region: CASSIAKTNTGELFF. CDR3 coding DNA: TGTGCCAGTAGTATAGCTAAAACGAACACCGGGGAGCTGTTTTTT. Looking up the rest from reference TRBV19 and TRBJ2-2 gives the full variable domain: DGGITQSPKYLFRKEGQNVTLSCEQNLNHDAMYWYRQDPGQGLRLIYYSQIVNDFQKGDIAEGYSVSREKKESFPLTVTSAQKNPTAFYLCASSIAKTNTGELFFGEGSRLTVL.

The V and J genes are TRBV7-6 and TRBJ1-2, with 9 bases fitting TRBD1. The CDR3 runs to 15 residues. Trimming cost V 1 base and J 2 bases; bases outside gene matches: 2. In germline, CDR1 is SGHVS, CDR2 FNYEAQ. CDR3 sequence reads: CASSLGTGANYGYTF. The CDR3 nucleotides read TGTGCCAGCAGCTTAGGGACAGGGGCCAACTATGGCTACACCTTC.

The genes are TRBV6-5 and TRBJ2-7; 9 bases line up with TRBD1. The CDR3 totals 13 residues. The germline V gene encodes CDR1 MNHEY and CDR2 SVGAGI. The J segment lost 3 bases and the V segment lost 6 bases, leaving 3 bases of the junction unmatched. The CDR3 loop reads CASRRTGDYEQYF. Here the CDR3 DNA reads TGTGCCAGCAGACGGACAGGGGACTACGAGCAGTACTTC.

This chain uses TRBV10-1 with TRBJ2-2, with 10 bases that match TRBD1. Trimming took 9 bases from V and 5 from J; bases not matched to a gene: 12. This CDR3 contains 16 residues. From germline, CDR1 is WNHNN and CDR2 SYGVQD (reference sequence). In nucleotides, the CDR3 is TGCGCCAGTTCCCGAGACAGGGGGCTAGGGACCGGGGAGCTGTTTTTT. Encoded protein: CASSRDRGLGTGELFF.

The chain carries TRBV15 and TRBJ2-4; D might be TRBD2 (5 bases). The CDR3 is made up of 20 amino acids. Germline V gene lookup returns CDR1 LNHNV and CDR2 YYDKDF (reference sequence). V lost 5 bases to trimming and J lost 0 bases, with 26 bases between them. CDR3 loop: CATSPTRGLPRPSAKNIQYF. The CDR3 nucleotides read TGTGCCACCAGCCCTACACGGGGTCTCCCCCGACCTTCAGCCAAAAACATTCAGTACTTC. Full variable domain (rest looked up from reference TRBV15 and TRBJ2-4): DAMVIQNPRYQVTQFGKPVTLSCSQTLNHNVMYWYQQKSSQAPKLLFHYYDKDFNNEADTPDNFQSRRPNTSFCFLDIRSPGLGDTAMYLCATSPTRGLPRPSAKNIQYFGAGTRLSVL.

V and J are TRBV7-9 and TRBJ2-5; 7 nucleotides agree with TRBD2. V lost 1 base, J lost 4 bases, and 12 bases stayed unmatched. CDR1 SEHNR and CDR2 FQNEAQ come from the germline V gene (reference sequence). The CDR3 is 17 residues long. The CDR3 here is CASSLDYALGGRETQYF. The DNA of the CDR3 is TGTGCCAGCAGCTTAGATTACGCTCTTGGCGGGAGAGAGACCCAGTACTTC.

The sample holds one count of this clone. This chain's CDR3 is CASSPRWDNEQFF. DNA for the CDR3: TGTGCCAGCAGTCCGAGGTGGGACAATGAGCAGTTCTTC. The chain uses TRBV28 and TRBJ2-1; no definite D call. With 5 bases removed from V and 5 bases from J, the gap between germline ends came to 10 bases. Germline V gene lookup returns CDR1 MDHEN and CDR2 SYDVKM. The CDR3 has 13 residues.

The chain is built from TRBV7-2 and TRBJ2-7, with D possibly being TRBD2 (5 bases). CDR1 is SGHTA and CDR2 is FQGNSA in the germline V gene. Trimming took 7 bases from V and 7 from J, leaving 14 bases between them. There are 12 residues in the CDR3. CDR3 protein: CASTHSTGEQYF. CDR3 DNA: TGTGCCAGCACCCATTCGACGGGAGAGCAGTACTTC.

This chain uses TRBV28 with TRBJ1-2; D unresolved. Germline V gene sequence: CDR1 MDHEN, CDR2 SYDVKM. The CDR3 spans 14 residues. V was cut by 5 bases and J by 2 bases, with 12 bases left in between. The CDR3 DNA is TGTGCCAGCAGTGCCTTCAGACCGAACTATGGCTACACCTTC. It encodes CASSAFRPNYGYTF.

The V gene is TRBV19, the J gene TRBJ1-5, with 8 bases lining up with TRBD1. V was clipped by 4 bases and J by 6 bases; unmatched bases: 5. The CDR3 sequence is 14 residues long. From germline, CDR1 is LNHDA and CDR2 SQIVND (reference sequence). The CDR3 here is CASSTDRGTQPQHF. The CDR3 bases are TGTGCCAGTAGTACCGACAGGGGCACTCAGCCCCAGCATTTT. The whole variable domain, remainder taken from reference TRBV19 and TRBJ1-5, is DGGITQSPKYLFRKEGQNVTLSCEQNLNHDAMYWYRQDPGQGLRLIYYSQIVNDFQKGDIAEGYSVSREKKESFPLTVTSAQKNPTAFYLCASSTDRGTQPQHFGDGTRLSIL.

This rearrangement joins TRBV5-6 to TRBJ2-2; 11 bases map to TRBD2. J gave up 8 bases and V 3 bases, and 0 bases lay outside the gene matches. Germline V gene sequence: CDR1 SGHDT, CDR2 YYEEEE. There are 13 residues in the CDR3. The CDR3 loop is CASSSSGRGELFF. CDR3 nucleotides: TGTGCCAGCAGCTCTAGCGGGAGGGGGGAGCTGTTTTTT.

This clone was seen just once. V gene TRBV7-2 combines with J gene TRBJ2-3, with a tentative D call TRBD1 (5 bases). The CDR3 length is 13 residues. CDR1 is SGHTA and CDR2 is FQGNSA in the germline V gene. Trimming took 6 bases from V and 7 from J, leaving 14 bases between them. The chain's CDR3 is CASSFHADNTQYF. The CDR3 DNA is TGTGCCAGCAGTTTTCACGCGGACAATACGCAGTATTTT.

Comment on this clone: Other nucleotide sequences in the sample specify the same CDR3. V is TRBV6-5 and J is TRBJ1-3; 8 bases agree with TRBD1. V was clipped by 6 bases and J by 7 bases; unmatched bases: 2. The CDR3 spans 12 residues. Germline CDR1 reads MNHEY; CDR2 reads SVGAGI. The CDR3 region is CASRNRGNTIYF. The CDR3 DNA is TGTGCCAGCAGGAACAGGGGGAACACCATATATTTT.

J is TRBJ2-1 and V is TRBV27; the match to TRBD2 covers 8 bases. The CDR3 sequence is 12 residues long. Germline V lookup: CDR1 MNHEY, CDR2 SMNVEV (reference sequence). V trimming: 8 bases; J trimming: 9 bases; junction bases outside the gene matches: 6. For the CDR3, the DNA is TGTGCCAGCGGGCTCCGGGAGGGTGAGCAGTTCTTC. It specifies CASGLREGEQFF.

The chain combines TRBV7-2 with TRBJ2-6; no definite D call. Trimming shortened V by 2 bases and J by 3 bases, and 5 bases separated the two germline ends. The V gene's germline CDR1 is SGHTA and CDR2 FQGNSA. This CDR3 is built from 14 residues. This chain's CDR3 is CASSLINGANVLTF. CDR3 DNA sequence: TGTGCCAGCAGCTTAATCAATGGGGCCAACGTCCTGACTTTC.

V usage is TRBV6-1 and J usage is TRBJ2-5; 8 bases match TRBD2. Germline assignment: CDR1 MNHNS and CDR2 SASEGT. The trim removed 1 base at V and 5 bases at J, leaving 6 bases unmatched. The CDR3 runs 15 residues. The CDR3 here is CASSEVGGEAETQYF. As DNA, the CDR3 is TGTGCCAGCAGTGAAGTCGGGGGGGAGGCGGAGACCCAGTACTTC.

The V gene is TRBV4-1, the J gene TRBJ2-5, with 13 positions matching TRBD2. Losses at the gene ends were 0 bases for V and 5 bases for J; bases not matched to a gene: 15. Germline V gives CDR1 MGHRA, CDR2 YSYEKL. The CDR3 runs to 20 residues. CDR3 residues: CASSQEKGLPLAGGRETQYF. The CDR3 DNA reads as TGCGCCAGCAGCCAAGAAAAGGGGCTACCACTAGCGGGAGGGAGGGAGACCCAGTACTTC.